Each of the 8 T cell receptor beta chains below was sequenced from the same sample in a study of early T cells in non-severe SARS-CoV-2 infection. Via MiXCR, TCRdb re-called the 5' RACE reads, giving one row per CDR3 protein. The sample includes about 60,000 distinct CDR3 sequences, roughly 13% of them seen just once. The sequenced sample was whole blood. The receptors derive from an adult who was a healthcare worker with PCR-confirmed SARS-CoV-2 infection or an uninfected control (not recorded which).

The V and J genes are TRBV19 and TRBJ2-4; 13 bases match TRBD2. J gave up 1 base and V 4 bases, and 4 bases lay outside the gene matches. CDR3 length: 17 amino acids. Germline values: CDR1 LNHDA, CDR2 SQIVND (reference sequence). The CDR3 coding sequence is TGTGCCAGTAGTACCCAGGGACTAGCGGGGGCCAAAAACATTCAGTACTTC. Its protein is CASSTQGLAGAKNIQYF.

This clonotype was detected ten times or more. The chain joins TRBV2 to TRBJ1-5; D is possibly TRBD1 (5 bases). The germline V and J ends were trimmed by 4 bases and 3 bases, with 10 bases remaining between them. The CDR3 consists of 14 residues. The germline gives CDR1 SNHLY, CDR2 FYNNEI. CDR3 nucleotide sequence: TGTGCCAGCAGTGCGGGGCGGCTCAATCAGCCCCAGCATTTT. Translation: CASSAGRLNQPQHF.

Many counts were recorded for this clonotype. V and J are TRBV5-6 and TRBJ2-4; TRBD1 or TRBD2 may be the D gene (5 bases each). The V gene lost 2 bases and the J gene lost 11 bases, with 17 bases spanning the gap. CDR1 and CDR2 (germline): SGHDT, YYEEEE. The CDR3 has 14 residues. CDR3 loop: CASSLVATRGVQYF. CDR3 sequence (DNA): TGTGCCAGCAGCTTAGTGGCTACCCGAGGGGTTCAGTACTTC.

This clonotype was counted only a few times. The rearrangement uses TRBV6-1 and TRBJ1-5, with D maybe TRBD1 (6 bases). This CDR3 is built from 12 residues. V shed 10 bases and J shed 3 bases, with 10 bases lying between them. Per germline, CDR1 MNHNS and CDR2 SASEGT. In nucleotides, the CDR3 is TGTGCCACTCGACAGGTCAATCAGCCCCAGCATTTT. It specifies CATRQVNQPQHF.

The chain links TRBV7-9 to TRBJ2-7; D remains ambiguous. Between the trimmed V and J ends, which lost 2 bases and 2 bases, there was a span of 4 bases. Germline V gene lookup returns CDR1 SEHNR and CDR2 FQNEAQ (reference sequence). The CDR3 spans 12 residues. CDR3 sequence: CASSLIPYEQYF. The CDR3 DNA follows: TGTGCCAGCAGCTTAATCCCCTACGAGCAGTACTTC. Full variable domain (remainder filled in from reference TRBV7-9 and TRBJ2-7): DTGVSQNPRHKITKRGQNVTFRCDPISEHNRLYWYRQTLGQGPEFLTYFQNEAQLEKSRLLSDRFSAERPKGSFSTLEIQRTEQGDSAMYLCASSLIPYEQYFGPGTRLTVT.

This clonotype turned up a few times. The chain employs TRBV7-8 and TRBJ2-1, with 11 positions matching TRBD2. The CDR3 length is 17 residues. V gave up 1 base and J gave up 6 bases; unmatched junction bases: 8. Germline V CDR1 and CDR2: SGHVS, FQNEAQ. The CDR3 bases are TGTGCCAGCAGCTTAGGGGTAGCGGGAGGGCAAGGCAATGAGCAGTTCTTC. Translated: CASSLGVAGGQGNEQFF.

At least ten counts were recorded for this clonotype. The chain is built from TRBV27 and TRBJ2-1, with D possibly TRBD2 on 5 matching bases. This CDR3 region has 15 residues. V was clipped by 11 bases and J by 7 bases, with 24 bases between them. Germline V gene data show CDR1 as MNHEY and CDR2 as SMNVEV (reference sequence). For the CDR3, the DNA is TGTGCCTCCCAAAAGGGCGGGCCCTCTAATAATGAGCAGTTCTTC. Protein sequence: CASQKGGPSNNEQFF.

The table lists this clonotype with many counts. This chain joins TRBV7-2 and TRBJ2-1, with 12 bases that match TRBD2. The V gene end was trimmed by 4 bases and the J gene end by 4 bases; junction bases not matched to a gene: 2. CDR3 length equals 15 residues. Germline values: CDR1 SGHTA, CDR2 FQGNSA. CDR3 loop: CASSSSGREYNEQFF. As DNA, the CDR3 is TGTGCCAGCAGCTCTAGCGGGAGGGAATACAATGAGCAGTTCTTC.